Listed here are 28 T cell receptor beta chains from one sample, sequenced in a study of blood T cell repertoires in COVID-19. The table came from immunoSEQ multiplex PCR; TCRdb's copy has only in-frame clones and leaves some out. The sample has approximately 120,000 clones, about 85% seen once. Sequences were obtained from peripheral blood. The receptors shown here come from a woman over 75 with COVID-19, enrolled during active disease.

The V and J genes are TRBV4-3 and TRBJ2-6, with 10 bases identical to TRBD1. Germline loops: CDR1 LGHNA, CDR2 YSLEER. V lost 2 bases to trimming and J lost 0 bases; unmatched junction nucleotides: 10. The CDR3 is 20 amino acids. The chain's CDR3 is CASSQRLLGQGSSGANVLTF. DNA of the CDR3: TGCGCCAGCAGCCAAAGGCTTTTGGGACAGGGGAGCTCTGGGGCCAACGTCCTGACTTTC.

The rearrangement uses TRBV28 and TRBJ2-5; D perhaps matches TRBD2 (5 bases). Germline-derived CDR1 and CDR2 are MDHEN and SYDVKM. Between the trimmed V and J ends, which lost 6 bases and 5 bases, there was a span of 7 bases. This CDR3 region has 11 residues. As DNA, the CDR3 is TGTGCCAGCAGCACTAGGGAGACCCAGTACTTC. Residues: CASSTRETQYF.

The chain joins TRBV4-3 to TRBJ2-7, with 14 bases lining up with TRBD2. The trim removed 0 bases at V and 10 bases at J, leaving 5 bases unmatched. The CDR3 has 15 residues. CDR1 and CDR2 from the germline V gene are LGHNA and YSLEER. As DNA, the CDR3 is TGCGCCAGCAGCCAAGATATGGGACTAGCGGGAGTACAGTACTTC. This sequence encodes CASSQDMGLAGVQYF.

The V gene is TRBV5-1, the J gene TRBJ2-7, with 10 bases lining up with TRBD1. Germline V gene data show CDR1 as SGHRS and CDR2 as YFSETQ. V lost 4 bases, J lost 5 bases, and 6 bases stayed unmatched. This CDR3 has 14 amino acids. The CDR3 is CASSIGQGGNEQYF. As DNA, the CDR3 is TGCGCCAGCAGCATAGGACAGGGGGGAAACGAGCAGTACTTC.

The chain links TRBV29-1 to TRBJ2-7, with 10 bases lining up with TRBD1. Germline trimming cut 1 base from V and 0 bases from J; bases unmatched to any gene: 3. CDR1 and CDR2 (germline): SQVTM, ANQGSEA. This CDR3 is 15 amino acids long. The CDR3 is CSVEGDRGSSYEQYF. Written as DNA, the CDR3 is TGCAGCGTTGAAGGGGACAGGGGTTCCTCCTACGAGCAGTACTTC.

This clone was observed a single time. The chain joins TRBV11-2 to TRBJ2-4; TRBD1 agrees at 9 bases. The J segment lost 8 bases and the V segment lost 4 bases, leaving 12 bases of the junction unmatched. CDR1 SGHAT and CDR2 FQNNGV come from the germline V gene. The CDR3 is 16 amino acids. The CDR3 bases are TGTGCCAGCAGCTGGGATACAGGGGGCGGAAGGGACATTCAGTACTTC. As protein: CASSWDTGGGRDIQYF.

V usage is TRBV11-2 and J usage is TRBJ1-1; D perhaps matches TRBD1 (5 bases). Trimming stripped 0 bases from V and 5 bases from J, with 10 bases between. CDR1 is SGHAT and CDR2 is FQNNGV in the germline V gene. The CDR3 is 14 residues long. CDR3 DNA: TGTGCCAGCAGCTTAGACAGGGTGATGACTGAAGCTTTCTTT. It specifies CASSLDRVMTEAFF. The full variable domain, completed using reference TRBV11-2 and TRBJ1-1, is EAGVAQSPRYKIIEKRQSVAFWCNPISGHATLYWYQQILGQGPKLLIQFQNNGVVDDSQLPKDRFSAERLKGVDSTLKIQPAKLEDSAVYLCASSLDRVMTEAFFGQGTRLTVV.

The chain carries TRBV7-2 and TRBJ1-2; D is ambiguous. The CDR3 sequence is 15 residues long. Looked up from germline, CDR1 is SGHTA and CDR2 is FQGNSA. V dropped 7 bases and J dropped 4 bases, with 19 bases sitting between them. CDR3 in amino acids: CASTWRGQRGYGYTF. As DNA, the CDR3 is TGTGCCAGCACCTGGCGGGGTCAAAGAGGCTATGGCTACACCTTC.

V usage is TRBV5-1 and J usage is TRBJ1-1, with D unresolved. V was pared by 4 bases and J by 1 base, with 14 bases between. Per germline, CDR1 SGHRS and CDR2 YFSETQ. The CDR3 runs 15 residues. The CDR3 DNA reads as TGCGCCAGCAGCCGAGATCTCGCAGGGAACACTGAAGCTTTCTTT. It specifies CASSRDLAGNTEAFF.

The rearrangement links TRBV5-4 to TRBJ2-1; D remains unclear. Trimming left V 7 bases short and J 1 base short, with 12 bases between. This CDR3 contains 14 residues. CDR1 and CDR2 (germline): SGHNT, YYREEE (reference sequence). The CDR3: CASRAKTSYNEQFF. CDR3 nucleotide sequence: TGTGCCAGCCGAGCCAAAACTTCCTACAATGAGCAGTTCTTC. The full variable domain, in which reference TRBV5-4 and TRBJ2-1 provide the parts outside the CDR3, is ETGVTQSPTHLIKTRGQQVTLRCSSQSGHNTVSWYQQALGQGPQFIFQYYREEENGRGNFPPRFSGLQFPNYSSELNVNALELDDSALYLCASRAKTSYNEQFFGPGTRLTVL.

The gene calls are TRBV5-4 and TRBJ2-1; 8 nucleotides line up with TRBD2. Germline CDR1 SGHNT, CDR2 YYREEE (reference sequence). J lost 6 bases, V lost 1 base, and 9 bases had no gene match. This CDR3 is 16 amino acids long. CDR3 in amino acids: CASSLLTSGGFNEQFF. The CDR3 bases are TGTGCCAGCAGCTTGTTAACTAGCGGAGGTTTCAATGAGCAGTTCTTC.

The CDR3 loop reads CATSRDRGLGETQYF. As DNA, the CDR3 is TGTGCCACCAGCAGGGACAGGGGGTTGGGAGAGACCCAGTACTTC. The V gene is TRBV15, the J gene TRBJ2-5; 10 bases are shared with TRBD1. The CDR3 contains 15 residues. Germline CDR1 reads LNHNV; CDR2 reads YYDKDF (reference sequence). V was clipped by 3 bases and J by 4 bases; unmatched bases: 5.

The chain is built from TRBV7-3 and TRBJ1-6, with 12 bases fitting TRBD1. J was trimmed by 9 bases and V by 5 bases; bases with no gene match: 5. From germline, CDR1 is SGHTA and CDR2 FQGTGA. The length of the CDR3 is 15 residues. The CDR3 reads CASSLRDRGPSPLHF. In DNA form, the CDR3 reads TGTGCCAGCAGCCTCCGGGACAGGGGGCCTTCACCCCTCCACTTT.

CDR3 in amino acids: CASSRHAGASGGYTF. CDR3 bases: TGTGCCAGCAGCAGGCACGCAGGGGCGAGTGGAGGCTACACCTTC. The chain is built from TRBV7-8 and TRBJ1-2; D might be TRBD1 (6 bases). V lost 5 bases and J lost 8, with 21 bases in between. Germline V lookup: CDR1 SGHVS, CDR2 FQNEAQ. The CDR3 has 15 amino acids.

This clone was observed a single time. This chain uses TRBV7-2 with TRBJ2-5; maybe TRBD1 (6 bases). Per germline, CDR1 SGHTA and CDR2 FQGNSA. The CDR3 contains 13 residues. Trimming shortened V by 5 bases and J by 2 bases, and 9 bases separated the two germline ends. The CDR3, as DNA: TGTGCCAGCAGCCCGACAGGTCAAGAGACCCAGTACTTC. This gives the protein CASSPTGQETQYF.

This clone came up once. The rearrangement uses TRBV6-5 and TRBJ2-2, with 11 bases fitting TRBD2. CDR3 size: 15 residues. In germline, CDR1 is MNHEY, CDR2 SVGAGI. J was trimmed by 7 bases and V by 1 base; bases with no gene match: 2. The CDR3 DNA reads TGTGCCAGCAGTTACTATACTAGCGGGAGCGGGGAGCTGTTTTTT. Its protein product is CASSYYTSGSGELFF.

The V and J genes are TRBV7-2 and TRBJ1-2; the D gene is possibly TRBD1 (5 bases). Trimming took 8 bases from V and 2 from J, leaving 18 bases between them. Per the germline V gene, CDR1 is SGHTA and CDR2 is FQGNSA. The CDR3 spans 15 residues. The DNA for the CDR3 is TGTGCCAGCCGGCCGGCGACAGCCGCAAACTATGGCTACACCTTC. It specifies CASRPATAANYGYTF.

V usage is TRBV29-1 and J usage is TRBJ2-7, with TRBD1 matching 8 bases. J was trimmed by 4 bases and V by 6 bases; bases with no gene match: 8. Germline CDR1 reads SQVTM; CDR2 reads ANQGSEA. There are 13 residues in the CDR3. In DNA, the CDR3 is TGCAGCGTCAGGACAGGGTCAGTGTACGAGCAGTACTTC. Translating gives CSVRTGSVYEQYF.

The J gene is TRBJ1-2, the V gene TRBV20-1; tentatively, D is TRBD1 (5 bases). V lost 5 bases and J 8 bases, leaving 12 bases between the germline ends. Germline V gives CDR1 DFQATT, CDR2 SNEGSKA (reference sequence). The CDR3 has 11 amino acids. Here the CDR3 DNA reads TGCAGTGCTCTAGTGGGGGGAGGCTACACCTTC. Residues: CSALVGGGYTF.

The chain has TRBV7-3 and TRBJ1-1; tentatively, D is TRBD1 (5 bases). The CDR3 loop spans 14 amino acids. Germline CDR1 reads SGHTA; CDR2 reads FQGTGA. The V end was cut by 5 bases, the J end by 1 base, with 11 bases between. The DNA of the CDR3 is TGTGCCAGCAGCCAAGGGGTCCAGAACACTGAAGCTTTCTTT. It translates to CASSQGVQNTEAFF.

The rearrangement uses TRBV6-4 and TRBJ1-1; a weak D match, TRBD1 (6 bases). Trimming shortened V by 5 bases and J by 1 base, and 11 bases separated the two germline ends. Germline-derived CDR1 and CDR2 are MRHNA and SNTAGT. This CDR3 is 14 amino acids long. The chain's CDR3 is CASSPSTGNTEAFF. The CDR3, as DNA: TGTGCCAGCAGTCCGTCGACAGGGAACACTGAAGCTTTCTTT.

The chain recombines TRBV6-5 with TRBJ2-3; D gene uncertain. This CDR3 region has 16 residues. Trimming took 3 bases from V and 3 from J, leaving 16 bases between them. In germline, CDR1 is MNHEY, CDR2 SVGAGI. CDR3 nucleotides: TGTGCCAGCAGTTATTTGAGCGCTAGGAGTACAGATACGCAGTATTTT. As protein: CASSYLSARSTDTQYF.

The CDR3 DNA sequence: TGTGCCAGCAGCCCCCGGGGGGGCCAAAACTACTATGGCTACACCTTC. As protein: CASSPRGGQNYYGYTF. The chain employs TRBV7-2 and TRBJ1-2; perhaps TRBD1 as D (6 bases). V dropped 5 bases and J dropped 3 bases, with 19 bases sitting between them. In germline, CDR1 is SGHTA, CDR2 FQGNSA. The CDR3 runs 16 residues.

The chain has TRBV9 and TRBJ2-1; the D is unclear. CDR1 is SGDLS and CDR2 is YYNGEE in the germline V gene. Between the trimmed V and J ends, which lost 4 bases and 6 bases, there was a span of 5 bases. The CDR3 loop spans 11 amino acids. CDR3 region: CASSPGNEQFF. The CDR3 coding sequence is TGTGCCAGCAGCCCCGGCAATGAGCAGTTCTTC.

This chain links TRBV4-1 with TRBJ1-6; 7 nucleotides align to TRBD1. V trimming: 3 bases; J trimming: 7 bases; junction bases outside the gene matches: 9. Germline CDR1 reads MGHRA; CDR2 reads YSYEKL. The CDR3 covers 16 residues. The CDR3 region is CASSQFITGDNSPLHF. The CDR3 DNA follows: TGCGCCAGCAGCCAGTTTATAACAGGGGACAATTCACCCCTCCACTTT.

The chain links TRBV6-5 to TRBJ1-2, with D maybe TRBD1 (5 bases). V dropped 0 bases and J dropped 8 bases, with 13 bases sitting between them. The CDR3 runs 14 residues. Per the germline V gene, CDR1 is MNHEY and CDR2 is SVGAGI. The CDR3 bases are TGTGCCAGCAGTTACTCGACCAGGGTCGGAGGCTACACCTTC. Protein sequence: CASSYSTRVGGYTF.

The CDR3 loop reads CASSLAIGGEQFF. The CDR3 coding sequence is TGCGCCAGCAGCTTAGCCATCGGAGGTGAGCAGTTCTTC. The rearrangement joins TRBV5-1 to TRBJ2-1, with D tentatively TRBD2 (5 bases). V gave up 2 bases and J gave up 9 bases, with 12 bases separating them. The CDR3 consists of 13 residues. Looked up from germline, CDR1 is SGHRS and CDR2 is YFSETQ.

The CDR3 here is CASSGDRALATNEKLFF. The CDR3 DNA sequence: TGTGCCAGCAGTGGGGACAGGGCGTTAGCAACTAATGAAAAACTGTTTTTT. The chain has TRBV2 and TRBJ1-4; TRBD1 aligns across 9 bases. V shed 4 bases, J shed 0 bases, and the junction held 6 bases outside the gene matches. The CDR3 extends over 17 amino acids. Germline CDR1 reads SNHLY; CDR2 reads FYNNEI.